The present T cell receptor (beta chain) was sequenced within a study of T cells in Graves' hyperthyroidism and ophthalmopathy. Findings and limits, study-wide: The model made its ophthalmopathy prediction, and onset followed a median 6.5 months later. Also found in blood were most expanded thyroid clonotypes above 0.001.

Points on this clonotype: No antigen is known for it.

10 ml of fresh peripheral blood supplied the PBMCs. CDR1 SNHLY and CDR2 FYNNEI come from the germline V gene. This CDR3 contains 13 residues. The V gene lost 4 bases and the J gene lost 5 bases, with 11 bases spanning the gap. Regions amplified from RNA transcripts were the TCR beta CDR3 regions. HTBI primers drove first-round RT-PCR of the TCR CDR3. TCRdb ran MiXCR on the multiplex PCR reads and lists one entry per CDR3 protein. The sample yields 350,000 to 400,000 distinct CDR3 sequences, under 20% seen once. The rearrangement links TRBV2 to TRBJ1-2; D is perhaps TRBD1 (5 bases). This receptor was taken from a man aged 18 to 35 with Graves' ophthalmopathy. The sample consisted of blood. The DNA for the CDR3 is TGTGCCAGCAGTGCCCAGGGAAGTTATGGCTACACCTTC. Its protein product is CASSAQGSYGYTF.